This is a list of T cell receptor beta chains from one sample in a study of PD-L1 blockade in urothelial cancer. Produced via immunoSEQ multiplex PCR; TCRdb's table is partial and in-frame only. Counted here are tens of thousands of clones, roughly 76% occurring once; the ten biggest clones make up around 6%. The sequenced sample was PBMCs, obtained around atezolizumab (anti-PD-L1) treatment. These receptors came from a man in his 70s with urothelial cancer. Both conserved end residues are part of each CDR3. Fields, in order: CDR3 length, V gene, J gene, D gene, clone size, CDR3 DNA, CDR3 protein. D genes are given only for firm matches. The size of a clone is reported for some rows only, either as once, few or many, or as a class for expanded clones.

len: 15; v_gene: TRBV9; j_gene: TRBJ2-2; d_gene: NA; abundance: once; CDR3nt: TGTGCCAGCAGCGTCCGGGAGAGAAACACCGGGGAGCTGTTTTTT; CDR3aa: CASSVRERNTGELFF
len: 14; v_gene: TRBV30; j_gene: TRBJ2-7; d_gene: TRBD2; abundance: few; CDR3nt: TGTGCCTGGAGTCGGGGACTAGCGGGACCCACGAAGTACTTC; CDR3aa: CAWSRGLAGPTKYF
len: 15; v_gene: TRBV4-1; j_gene: TRBJ2-2; d_gene: TRBD1; abundance: once; CDR3nt: TGCGCCAGCAGCCAGGGACAGGGGTCTACCGGGGAGCTGTTTTTT; CDR3aa: CASSQGQGSTGELFF
len: 15; v_gene: TRBV5-4; j_gene: TRBJ2-1; d_gene: TRBD2; abundance: NA; CDR3nt: TGTGCCAGCAGCACGATAGCGGGAGCGGTGGGTGAGCAGTTCTTC; CDR3aa: CASSTIAGAVGEQFF
len: 14; v_gene: TRBV7-9; j_gene: TRBJ1-4; d_gene: TRBD1; abundance: NA; CDR3nt: TGTGCCAGCAGCCCGGGACAGGATAATGAAAAACTGTTTTTT; CDR3aa: CASSPGQDNEKLFF
len: 14; v_gene: TRBV5-1; j_gene: TRBJ2-1; d_gene: TRBD1; abundance: NA; CDR3nt: TGCGCCAGCAGCCCCGACAGGGGTGGGGATGAGCAGTTCTTC; CDR3aa: CASSPDRGGDEQFF
len: 15; v_gene: TRBV18; j_gene: TRBJ2-5; d_gene: NA; abundance: NA; CDR3nt: TGTGCCAGCTCACCAGAGCTAGGGACACAAGAGACCCAGTACTTC; CDR3aa: CASSPELGTQETQYF
len: 14; v_gene: TRBV11-3; j_gene: TRBJ2-7; d_gene: NA; abundance: NA; CDR3nt: TGTGCCAGCAGCTCGCGGGGTGTCGGCGACGAGCAGTACTTC; CDR3aa: CASSSRGVGDEQYF
len: 16; v_gene: TRBV5-8; j_gene: TRBJ1-1; d_gene: NA; abundance: NA; CDR3nt: TGTGCCAGCAGCTTGGTGCAGAAATTGATGAACACTGAAGCTTTCTTT; CDR3aa: CASSLVQKLMNTEAFF
len: 16; v_gene: TRBV7-3; j_gene: TRBJ2-1; d_gene: NA; abundance: NA; CDR3nt: TGTGCCAGCAGCTTGGCTGGAGGGGGCATTAGAAATGAGCAGTTCTTC; CDR3aa: CASSLAGGGIRNEQFF
len: 12; v_gene: TRBV9; j_gene: TRBJ2-2; d_gene: NA; abundance: NA; CDR3nt: TGTGCCAGCAGCGCGGACACTGGGGAGCTGTTTTTT; CDR3aa: CASSADTGELFF
len: 12; v_gene: TRBV30; j_gene: TRBJ1-2; d_gene: NA; abundance: NA; CDR3nt: TGTGCCTGGAGTGGACAGGCGGGCGGCTACACCTTC; CDR3aa: CAWSGQAGGYTF
len: 17; v_gene: TRBV10-3; j_gene: TRBJ2-2; d_gene: TRBD2; abundance: NA; CDR3nt: TGTGCCATCACCAGGACTAGCGGGGGGCCGAACACCGGGGAGCTGTTTTTT; CDR3aa: CAITRTSGGPNTGELFF
len: 11; v_gene: TRBV7-8; j_gene: TRBJ2-5; d_gene: NA; abundance: NA; CDR3nt: TGTGCCAGCAGCTTCCAGGAGACCCAGTACTTC; CDR3aa: CASSFQETQYF
len: 14; v_gene: TRBV6-6; j_gene: TRBJ2-7; d_gene: TRBD1; abundance: NA; CDR3nt: TGTGCCACCACTAGGGGGACAGGGGTTTACGAGCAGTACTTC; CDR3aa: CATTRGTGVYEQYF
len: 15; v_gene: TRBV5-1; j_gene: TRBJ2-1; d_gene: NA; abundance: NA; CDR3nt: TGCGCCAGCACCGAGTCGGGACTGAGTAAAGGTGAGCAGTTCTTC; CDR3aa: CASTESGLSKGEQFF
len: 16; v_gene: TRBV7-9; j_gene: TRBJ2-5; d_gene: TRBD2; abundance: NA; CDR3nt: TGTGCCAGCAGCCCGAGGCTAGCGGGGGGCCAAGAGACCCAGTACTTC; CDR3aa: CASSPRLAGGQETQYF
len: 15; v_gene: TRBV6-5; j_gene: TRBJ1-1; d_gene: TRBD1; abundance: NA; CDR3nt: TGTGCCAGCAGGGTCAACAGGGGAAAGAACACTGAAGCTTTCTTT; CDR3aa: CASRVNRGKNTEAFF
len: 16; v_gene: TRBV2; j_gene: TRBJ2-3; d_gene: TRBD2; abundance: NA; CDR3nt: TGTGCCAGCAGTCCCCTTAGCGGGAGTTCGGAAGATACGCAGTATTTT; CDR3aa: CASSPLSGSSEDTQYF
len: 15; v_gene: TRBV2; j_gene: TRBJ2-5; d_gene: TRBD2; abundance: NA; CDR3nt: TGTGCCAGCAGTACGGCTAGCGGGATTCAGGAGACCCAGTACTTC; CDR3aa: CASSTASGIQETQYF
len: 16; v_gene: TRBV5-8; j_gene: TRBJ2-1; d_gene: NA; abundance: NA; CDR3nt: TGTGCCAGCAGCCCCGGGACATCCACCGCCTACAATGAGCAGTTCTTC; CDR3aa: CASSPGTSTAYNEQFF
len: 14; v_gene: TRBV13; j_gene: TRBJ2-7; d_gene: NA; abundance: NA; CDR3nt: TGTGCCAGCAGCCGCGGGACTTACTCCTACGAGCAGTACTTC; CDR3aa: CASSRGTYSYEQYF
len: 15; v_gene: TRBV5-1; j_gene: TRBJ2-5; d_gene: TRBD2; abundance: NA; CDR3nt: TGCGCCAGCAGCTTGGTTAGCGGGGTTAAAGAGACCCAGTACTTC; CDR3aa: CASSLVSGVKETQYF